This TCR beta chain was captured by sequencing in a study of T cell responses to AZD1222 COVID-19 vaccine. General observations from the study: A rise in Spike-specific TCR breadth and depth followed two AZD1222 doses. Repertoires were collected only later (after the peak T cell response had occurred). Clonal diversity was possibly underestimated; the donors were predominantly white British and more often female.

With respect to this clone: Its target is unknown.

The table came from immunoSEQ multiplex PCR; TCRdb's copy has only in-frame clones and leaves some out. The data contain roughly 100,000 clones, 85% to 90% of them seen just once; the ten biggest clones take up about 3.9%. The CDR3 contains 15 residues. The J segment lost 1 base and the V segment lost 7 bases, leaving 2 bases of the junction unmatched. Germline V lookup: CDR1 LGHDT, CDR2 YNNKEL (reference sequence). The chain uses TRBV3-1 (or the pseudogene TRBV3-2) and TRBJ2-2, with 11 positions matching TRBD2. This receptor was identified in an adult in good health. Sequences were derived from peripheral blood, sampled on day 0 of AZD1222 vaccination. The CDR3 sequence: CASTLAGGNTGELFF. The CDR3 nucleotides read TGTGCCAGCACCCTAGCGGGGGGGAACACCGGGGAGCTGTTTTTT.